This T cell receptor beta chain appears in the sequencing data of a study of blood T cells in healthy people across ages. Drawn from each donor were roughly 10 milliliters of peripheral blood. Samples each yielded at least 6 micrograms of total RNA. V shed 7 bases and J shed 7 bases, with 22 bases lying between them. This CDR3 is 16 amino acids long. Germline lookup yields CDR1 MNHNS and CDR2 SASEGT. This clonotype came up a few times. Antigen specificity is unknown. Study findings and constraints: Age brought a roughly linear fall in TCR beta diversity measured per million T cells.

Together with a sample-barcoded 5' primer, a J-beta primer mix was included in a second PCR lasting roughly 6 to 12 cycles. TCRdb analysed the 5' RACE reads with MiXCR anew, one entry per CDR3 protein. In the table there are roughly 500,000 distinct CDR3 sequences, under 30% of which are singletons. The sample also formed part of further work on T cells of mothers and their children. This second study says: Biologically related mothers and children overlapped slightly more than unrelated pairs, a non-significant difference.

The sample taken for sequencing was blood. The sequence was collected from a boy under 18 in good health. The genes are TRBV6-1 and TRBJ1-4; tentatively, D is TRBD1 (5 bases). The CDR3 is CASTTLLAQRGEKLFF. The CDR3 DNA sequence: TGTGCCAGCACCACCCTCCTGGCTCAAAGGGGTGAAAAACTGTTTTTT.